This T cell receptor (beta chain) stems from a study of blood T cells in healthy people across ages. General study findings and limits: Older age coincided with a roughly linear decline in TCR beta diversity per million T cells. What prevented conclusive comparison of naive and antigen-experienced cells was that PBMCs were unsorted.

Researchers isolated at least 6 million PBMCs per sample. A J-beta primer mix and a sample-barcoded 5' primer were used in a second PCR of roughly 6 to 12 cycles. MiXCR was run by TCRdb on the 5' RACE reads, yielding one entry per CDR3 protein. The table includes approximately 850,000 distinct CDR3 sequences, about 42% detected once. With regard to this clonotype: Antigen unknown.

Per the germline V gene, CDR1 is SGHRS and CDR2 is YFSETQ. J was trimmed by 7 bases and V by 3 bases; bases with no gene match: 18. The CDR3 has 17 residues. Input material: blood. The rearrangement links TRBV5-1 to TRBJ2-7, with 8 bases lining up with TRBD2. The receptor was isolated from a man between 60 and 75 years old in good health. The CDR3 sequence is CASSSDLAGGDLREQYF. DNA of the CDR3: TGCGCCAGCAGCTCGGACTTGGCGGGGGGAGATTTACGAGAGCAGTACTTC.